This T cell receptor (beta chain) was obtained from a study of blood T cell repertoires in COVID-19. After removal of 1 base from V and 6 bases from J, the junction contained 6 bases not matched to a gene. This CDR3 comprises 15 residues. The germline V gene has CDR1 SGHAT and CDR2 FQNNGV. Original analysis: Estimation of nucleated cell counts relied on the amplification of reference gene primers. Clones were read by immunoSEQ multiplex PCR, and TCRdb kept only the in-frame ones, dropping some. V and J calls plus clone size are reproduced from that table; the DNA served to infer D and trimming. The sample shows some 160,000 clones, approximately 91% of them seen only once.

The clonotype originates from a young man with COVID-19, enrolled during active disease. Source material: peripheral blood. The J gene is TRBJ2-1, the V gene TRBV11-2; TRBD2 agrees at 7 bases. This chain's CDR3 is CASSLGAGVGNEQFF. DNA of the CDR3: TGTGCCAGCAGCTTAGGGGCGGGAGTAGGCAATGAGCAGTTCTTC.